These 14 T cell receptor beta chains share one sample of origin, sequenced in a study of OX40 agonist ivuxolimab in advanced cancers. Assay: immunoSEQ multiplex PCR; the TCRdb copy retains only in-frame clones and omits some. This sample has tens of thousands of clones; around 82% occur once, and the top ten carry approximately 8%. Here the sequenced sample was CD4+ or CD8+ T cells sorted from blood, taken in a trial of the OX40 agonist ivuxolimab. The source of these receptors is an adult with an advanced solid tumor such as melanoma, head and neck, liver or kidney cancer.

The chain uses TRBV14 and TRBJ2-3; D remains ambiguous. V dropped 3 bases and J dropped 2 bases, with 15 bases sitting between them. Germline-derived CDR1 and CDR2 are SGHDN and FVKESK. The CDR3 is 16 amino acids. CDR3 coding DNA: TGTGCCAGCAGCCATCGAAGATTAGCAAACACAGATACGCAGTATTTT. Protein: CASSHRRLANTDTQYF.

The chain combines TRBV25-1 with TRBJ2-3; 11 bases are a match to TRBD2. The germline CDR1 and CDR2 sequences are MGHDK and SYGVNS. Losses at the gene ends were 3 bases for V and 5 bases for J; bases not matched to a gene: 7. This CDR3 is 16 amino acids long. The CDR3 sequence is CASSESGTSGRDTQYF. CDR3 in DNA: TGTGCCAGCAGTGAGTCTGGGACTAGCGGAAGAGATACGCAGTATTTT.

This chain's CDR3 is CASSSGTGEEKLFF. The DNA for the CDR3 is TGTGCCAGCAGCTCCGGGACAGGAGAAGAAAAACTGTTTTTT. The chain couples TRBV7-9 to TRBJ1-4, with 8 bases identical to TRBD1. Germline-derived CDR1 and CDR2 are SEHNR and FQNEAQ (reference sequence). V lost 4 bases and J lost 8; bases outside the gene matches: 6. This CDR3 region has 14 residues.

The chain carries TRBV5-1 and TRBJ1-1; possible D gene TRBD1, 5 bases. This CDR3 contains 15 residues. CDR1 SGHRS and CDR2 YFSETQ come from the germline V gene. V was pared by 3 bases and J by 3 bases, with 15 bases between. CDR3 in DNA: TGCGCCAGCAGCTCCCGTGGGGCTAGAGACACTGAAGCTTTCTTT. It encodes CASSSRGARDTEAFF.

The chain recombines TRBV6-5 with TRBJ1-2; possibly TRBD1 for D (6 bases). V was cut by 7 bases and J by 2 bases, with 17 bases left in between. The CDR3 covers 15 residues. In germline, CDR1 is MNHEY, CDR2 SVGAGI. The CDR3 reads CASTLGAGVNYGYTF. The CDR3 nucleotides read TGTGCCAGCACCCTTGGCGCAGGGGTGAACTATGGCTACACCTTC.

The CDR3 bases are TGTGCCAGCAGTCGACAGGCTACTAGCACAGATACGCAGTATTTT. It codes for CASSRQATSTDTQYF. This chain connects TRBV7-9 to TRBJ2-3, with D maybe TRBD1 (6 bases). The CDR3 is made up of 15 amino acids. The germline CDR1 and CDR2 sequences are SEHNR and FQNEAQ (reference sequence). Trimming took off 6 bases at V and 0 bases at J, with 13 bases between the two ends. The entire variable domain, with the rest obtained from reference TRBV7-9 and TRBJ2-3, is as follows: DTGVSQNPRHKITKRGQNVTFRCDPISEHNRLYWYRQTLGQGPEFLTYFQNEAQLEKSRLLSDRFSAERPKGSFSTLEIQRTEQGDSAMYLCASSRQATSTDTQYFGPGTRLTVL.

The chain uses TRBV6-5 and TRBJ1-1, with D unclear. Germline V lookup: CDR1 MNHEY, CDR2 SVGAGI. This CDR3 has 14 amino acids. V lost 6 bases and J 1 base, leaving 12 bases between the germline ends. As DNA, the CDR3 is TGTGCCAGCAGACAGACGAGTCCGAACACTGAAGCTTTCTTT. Its protein product is CASRQTSPNTEAFF.

The chain recombines TRBV5-4 with TRBJ1-2; TRBD1 aligns across 7 bases. Trimming took 4 bases from V and 3 from J; bases not matched to a gene: 12. In germline, CDR1 is SGHNT, CDR2 YYREEE (reference sequence). The CDR3 has 16 amino acids. CDR3 in amino acids: CASSNPRRGGDYGYTF. CDR3 in DNA: TGTGCCAGCAGCAATCCTCGGAGAGGGGGCGACTATGGCTACACCTTC.

The chain has TRBV14 and TRBJ2-7; TRBD2 matches 7 bases. V lost 1 base and J lost 2; bases outside the gene matches: 5. The germline gives CDR1 SGHDN, CDR2 FVKESK. This CDR3 region has 15 residues. The CDR3 DNA is TGTGCCAGCAGCCAAGCTGCGGGACTAACCTACGAGCAGTACTTC. Its protein is CASSQAAGLTYEQYF.

The genes are TRBV10-3 and TRBJ1-4; D gene ambiguous. Germline CDR1 ENHRY, CDR2 SYGVKD. The length of the CDR3 is 14 residues. Trimming took 3 bases from V and 0 from J, leaving 5 bases between them. This CDR3 reads CAISDSTTNEKLFF. The CDR3 coding sequence is TGTGCCATCAGTGACAGCACAACTAATGAAAAACTGTTTTTT.

The genes are TRBV4-1 and TRBJ1-6; the D is unclear. V lost 5 bases and J 5 bases, leaving 13 bases between the germline ends. The CDR3 extends over 15 amino acids. Germline CDR1 reads MGHRA; CDR2 reads YSYEKL. CDR3 nucleotide sequence: TGCGCCAGCAGCTCAGGATTTGTCAATAATTCACCCCTCCACTTT. It translates to CASSSGFVNNSPLHF.

A few counts support this clone. The rearrangement joins TRBV20-1 to TRBJ1-1; D not resolved. The CDR3 is 10 residues long. Per germline, CDR1 DFQATT and CDR2 SNEGSKA (reference sequence). V lost 7 bases, J lost 11 bases, and 14 bases lay in between. CDR3 nucleotides: TGCAGTGTCGTCCCTCACGCGGCTTTCTTT. This codes for CSVVPHAAFF.

This clone was seen just once. The CDR3 is CASSFGTAYGYTF. CDR3 nucleotide sequence: TGCGCCAGCAGCTTTGGGACAGCCTATGGCTACACCTTC. This rearrangement joins TRBV5-1 to TRBJ1-2; 7 bases are shared with TRBD1. Trimming removed 2 bases from V and 4 bases from J; junction bases left unmatched: 2. This CDR3 spans 13 amino acids. The V gene's germline CDR1 is SGHRS and CDR2 YFSETQ.

The chain has TRBV5-1 and TRBJ1-1, with D possibly matching TRBD1 (5 bases). The CDR3 length is 13 residues. Germline V gene lookup returns CDR1 SGHRS and CDR2 YFSETQ. V lost 4 bases to trimming and J lost 2 bases, with 9 bases between them. The CDR3 DNA is TGCGCCAGCAGCCCGGGACCTAACACTGAAGCTTTCTTT. Its protein is CASSPGPNTEAFF.